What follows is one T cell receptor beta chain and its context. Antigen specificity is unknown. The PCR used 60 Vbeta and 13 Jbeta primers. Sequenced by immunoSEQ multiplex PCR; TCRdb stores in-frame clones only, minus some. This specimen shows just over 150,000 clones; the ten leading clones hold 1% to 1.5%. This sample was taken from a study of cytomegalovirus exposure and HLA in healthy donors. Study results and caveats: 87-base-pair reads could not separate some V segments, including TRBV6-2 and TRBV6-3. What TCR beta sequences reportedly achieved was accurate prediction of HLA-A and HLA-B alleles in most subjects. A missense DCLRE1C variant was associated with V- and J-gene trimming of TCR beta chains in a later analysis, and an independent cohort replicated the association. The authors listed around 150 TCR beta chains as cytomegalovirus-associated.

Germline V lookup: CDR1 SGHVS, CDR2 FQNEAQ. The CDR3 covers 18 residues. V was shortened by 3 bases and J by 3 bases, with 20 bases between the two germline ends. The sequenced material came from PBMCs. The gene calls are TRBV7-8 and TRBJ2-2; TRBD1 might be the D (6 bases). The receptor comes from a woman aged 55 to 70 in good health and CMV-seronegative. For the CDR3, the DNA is TGTGCCAGCAGCTTTCCTAGGGGGTTAACCCTCGACACCGGGGAGCTGTTTTTT. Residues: CASSFPRGLTLDTGELFF. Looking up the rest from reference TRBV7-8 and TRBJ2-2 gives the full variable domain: GAGVSQSPRYKVAKRGQDVALRCDPISGHVSLFWYQQALGQGPEFLTYFQNEAQLDKSGLPSDRFFAERPEGSVSTLKIQRTQQEDSAVYLCASSFPRGLTLDTGELFFGEGSRLTVL.